Below, 28 T cell receptor beta chains from the same sample are listed, as sequenced in a study of T and B cells in COVID-19 patients. Multiplex PCR with BIOMED2 TRB-A/B primer pools amplified TRB rearrangements. TCRdb processed the multiplex PCR reads anew with MiXCR; each CDR3 protein has one entry. The data show 7,000 to 9,000 distinct CDR3 sequences, with approximately 37% seen just once and roughly 53% held by the top ten. TRB was amplified from roughly 250-500 ng of blood genomic DNA. Sequenced: blood. The source of these receptors is a human donor with active COVID-19.

This clonotype was observed once. It may be a read error: a sequence one base away is much more abundant. J is TRBJ1-4 and V is TRBV19, with a weak D call TRBD1 (6 bases). This CDR3 has 11 amino acids. Germline V gene lookup returns CDR1 LNHDA and CDR2 SQIVND (reference sequence). The CDR3: CVSSDSGTLFF. In nucleotides, the CDR3 is TGTGTCAGTAGTGATTCCGGGACATTGTTTTTT.

This clonotype is large within its sample. V and J are TRBV14 and TRBJ1-1; D is perhaps TRBD1 (6 bases). The CDR3 consists of 12 residues. Per germline, CDR1 SGHDN and CDR2 FVKESK. Between the trimmed V and J ends, which lost 3 bases and 9 bases, there was a span of 11 bases. The CDR3 reads CASSHARDKAFF. CDR3 DNA: TGTGCCAGCAGCCATGCTCGGGACAAAGCTTTCTTT. The full variable domain, rest sourced from reference TRBV14 and TRBJ1-1, is EAGVTQFPSHSVIEKGQTVTLRCDPISGHDNLYWYRRVMGKEIKFLLHFVKESKQDESGMPNNRFLAERTGGTYSTLKVQPAELEDSGVYFCASSHARDKAFFGQGTRLTVV.

The chain employs TRBV6-2 or TRBV6-3 and TRBJ2-1; TRBD2 matches 11 bases. J gave up 5 bases and V 5 bases, and 11 bases lay outside the gene matches. Germline assignment: CDR1 MNHEY and CDR2 SVGEGT. The CDR3 is 17 residues long. CDR3 nucleotides: TGTGCCAGCAGTCTCACTGGGGCTAGCGGGGGGAACAATGAGCAGTTCTTC. Protein: CASSLTGASGGNNEQFF.

This clonotype was seen a single time. The V call is TRBV5-1, the J call TRBJ1-2, with no clear D. Germline V CDR1 and CDR2: SGHRS, YFSETQ. The germline V and J ends were trimmed by 0 bases and 1 base, with 7 bases remaining between them. CDR3 size: 14 residues. CDR3 nucleotides: TGCGCCAGCAGCTTGGAGACACATAACTATGGCTACACCTTC. As protein: CASSLETHNYGYTF.

V is TRBV11-1 and J is TRBJ1-1, with D perhaps TRBD1 (5 bases). V lost 3 bases, J lost 3 bases, and 17 bases lay in between. From germline, CDR1 is SGHAT and CDR2 FQDESV (reference sequence). There are 16 residues in the CDR3. The CDR3 loop is CASSLTFGGTDTEAFF. The CDR3 nucleotides are TGTGCCAGCAGCTTGACGTTTGGGGGGACGGACACTGAAGCTTTCTTT.

This chain connects TRBV5-4 to TRBJ1-1; TRBD1 might be the D (6 bases). Between the trimmed V and J ends, which lost 4 bases and 11 bases, there was a span of 21 bases. CDR3 length: 14 residues. Per the germline V gene, CDR1 is SGHNT and CDR2 is YYREEE (reference sequence). The CDR3 DNA reads TGTGCCAGCAGCCCTAGTAGAAATCAGGGGTCGGCTTTCTTT. Its protein product is CASSPSRNQGSAFF.

This clonotype has just a few counts. The chain carries TRBV6-5 and TRBJ2-7, with a weak D call TRBD2 (7 bases). The CDR3 consists of 14 residues. Germline V gene sequence: CDR1 MNHEY, CDR2 SVGAGI. V lost 8 bases to trimming and J lost 3 bases, with 17 bases between them. DNA for the CDR3: TGTGCCAGCTGCAAACAGGGAGGGGGCTACGAGCAGTACTTC. Translation gives CASCKQGGGYEQYF.

J is TRBJ1-3 and V is TRBV29-1; D uncertain. Germline CDR1 SQVTM, CDR2 ANQGSEA. The CDR3 contains 14 residues. V gave up 6 bases and J gave up 4 bases, with 16 bases separating them. CDR3 sequence: CSVGAIVGGNTIYF. CDR3 coding DNA: TGCAGCGTAGGCGCGATAGTGGGAGGAAACACCATATATTTT.

V usage is TRBV7-2 and J usage is TRBJ2-2, with TRBD1 matching over 7 bases. J gave up 0 bases and V 6 bases, and 4 bases lay outside the gene matches. Germline V gene data show CDR1 as SGHTA and CDR2 as FQGNSA. This CDR3 has 15 amino acids. The CDR3 DNA sequence: TGTGCCAGCAGTCGGACAGGCCCGAACACCGGGGAGCTGTTTTTT. Translating gives CASSRTGPNTGELFF.

This chain connects TRBV6-5 to TRBJ1-2; D not resolved. Per germline, CDR1 MNHEY and CDR2 SVGAGI. This CDR3 is 14 amino acids long. V was trimmed by 0 bases and J by 7 bases, leaving 12 bases between them. The CDR3 sequence is CASSYSTAEGGYTF. The CDR3 DNA sequence: TGTGCCAGCAGTTACTCGACTGCGGAAGGTGGCTACACCTTC.

This clonotype was seen a handful of times. The V and J genes are TRBV11-3 and TRBJ1-2; D is undetermined. Looked up from germline, CDR1 is SGHNT and CDR2 is YENEEA. Trimming pared 3 bases from V and 4 bases from J, leaving 12 bases between. This CDR3 is 14 amino acids long. The DNA for the CDR3 is TGTGCCAGCAGCTTGGGTCCAAACAGCTATGGCTACACCTTC. It is translated as CASSLGPNSYGYTF.

This clonotype was seen only a few times. J is TRBJ2-5 and V is TRBV13, with D tentatively TRBD1 (6 bases). Germline-derived CDR1 and CDR2 are PRHDT and FYEKMQ (reference sequence). V was shortened by 5 bases and J by 3 bases, with 10 bases between the two germline ends. CDR3 size: 13 residues. CDR3 nucleotides: TGTGCCAGCAGCCCCCGGACAGAAGAGACCCAGTACTTC. Amino acids: CASSPRTEETQYF.

This rearrangement joins TRBV18 to TRBJ1-1; D not resolved. The germline V and J ends were trimmed by 7 bases and 0 bases, with 9 bases remaining between them. This CDR3 spans 13 amino acids. Germline V gene data show CDR1 as KGHSH and CDR2 as LQKENI. Here the CDR3 DNA reads TGTGCCAGCTTAAGCACTATGAACACTGAAGCTTTCTTT. It is translated as CASLSTMNTEAFF.

The chain couples TRBV24-1 to TRBJ2-1; 16 bases line up with TRBD2. Per the germline V gene, CDR1 is KGHDR and CDR2 is SFDVKD. The CDR3 is 15 amino acids. Trimming removed 3 bases from V and 10 bases from J; junction bases left unmatched: 2. The CDR3: CATSDPGLAGGEQFF. CDR3 DNA sequence: TGTGCCACCAGTGATCCGGGACTAGCGGGAGGGGAGCAGTTCTTC.

The V call is TRBV5-4, the J call TRBJ2-1, with D possibly TRBD2 on 7 matching bases. Germline CDR1 and CDR2: SGHNT and YYREEE (reference sequence). The germline V and J ends were trimmed by 5 bases and 7 bases, with 19 bases remaining between them. The CDR3 has 15 residues. CDR3 coding DNA: TGTGCCAGCAGTGGAGGGGGGGCCGGAAATAATGAGCAGTTCTTC. Translating it yields CASSGGGAGNNEQFF.

In this sample, this clonotype turned up a few times. The chain joins TRBV29-1 to TRBJ2-4; possible D gene TRBD2, 5 bases. Trimming removed 4 bases at V and 6 bases at J, with 16 bases between. The germline V gene has CDR1 SQVTM and CDR2 ANQGSEA. The CDR3 length is 14 residues. DNA for the CDR3: TGCAGCGTTGTTGGTCGGGGAAGGGTAAACATTCAGTACTTC. Translation: CSVVGRGRVNIQYF.

This rearrangement joins TRBV7-9 to TRBJ2-1, with 10 nucleotides matching TRBD2. The germline V gene encodes CDR1 SEHNR and CDR2 FQNEAQ (reference sequence). The CDR3 loop spans 15 amino acids. The V and J ends lost 3 bases and 7 bases, in that order; junction bases with no gene match: 6. This CDR3 reads CASSLIPGLANEQFF. The CDR3 DNA reads as TGTGCCAGCAGCTTGATTCCGGGACTAGCGAATGAGCAGTTCTTC. Variable domain in full (rest from reference TRBV7-9 and TRBJ2-1): DTGVSQNPRHKITKRGQNVTFRCDPISEHNRLYWYRQTLGQGPEFLTYFQNEAQLEKSRLLSDRFSAERPKGSFSTLEIQRTEQGDSAMYLCASSLIPGLANEQFFGPGTRLTVL.

Concerning this clonotype itself: This may come from a read error, since a much larger clone is one base off. The chain joins TRBV29-1 to TRBJ2-6; the D call may be TRBD1 or TRBD2 (5 bases each). Germline CDR1 SQVTM, CDR2 ANQGSEA. The length of the CDR3 is 14 residues. Here the CDR3 reads CSVLGSTGADVLTF. The CDR3 DNA is TGCAGCGTCCTTGGGAGTACTGGGGCCGACGTCCTGACTTTC.

This rearrangement joins TRBV4-2 to TRBJ2-2, with TRBD2 as a possible D gene (6 bases). The V gene's germline CDR1 is LGHNA and CDR2 YNFKEQ. CDR3 length: 18 amino acids. Trimming took off 3 bases at V and 1 base at J, with 18 bases between the two ends. The CDR3 bases are TGTGCCAGCAGCCACCCCCAAGCCAGCGGGTGGAACACCGGGGAGCTGTTTTTT. It is translated as CASSHPQASGWNTGELFF.

This chain links TRBV18 with TRBJ1-2; the match to TRBD1 covers 7 bases. Germline V gives CDR1 KGHSH, CDR2 LQKENI. The CDR3 loop spans 15 amino acids. V was clipped by 6 bases and J by 3 bases; unmatched bases: 10. The CDR3 sequence is CASSQTTGSDYGYTF. Here the CDR3 DNA reads TGTGCCAGCTCCCAAACGACAGGGTCGGACTATGGCTACACCTTC.

The chain links TRBV19 to TRBJ1-2, with 8 positions matching TRBD1. From germline, CDR1 is LNHDA and CDR2 SQIVND (reference sequence). J lost 4 bases, V lost 4 bases, and 8 bases had no gene match. The CDR3 extends over 15 amino acids. Written as DNA, the CDR3 is TGTGCCAGTAGTACTTCCTTGGACAGGGTCTATGGCTACACCTTC. This gives the protein CASSTSLDRVYGYTF. Variable domain in full (rest from reference TRBV19 and TRBJ1-2): DGGITQSPKYLFRKEGQNVTLSCEQNLNHDAMYWYRQDPGQGLRLIYYSQIVNDFQKGDIAEGYSVSREKKESFPLTVTSAQKNPTAFYLCASSTSLDRVYGYTFGSGTRLTVV.

The gene calls are TRBV15 and TRBJ1-1; weak D call: TRBD1 (5 bases). Per the germline V gene, CDR1 is LNHNV and CDR2 is YYDKDF (reference sequence). The germline V and J ends were trimmed by 3 bases and 4 bases, with 12 bases remaining between them. The CDR3 totals 14 residues. The chain's CDR3 is CATSSPGWGTEAFF. CDR3 in DNA: TGTGCCACCAGCAGCCCAGGGTGGGGCACTGAAGCTTTCTTT.

The rearrangement uses TRBV6-1 and TRBJ2-1; 7 positions agree with TRBD1. Germline values: CDR1 MNHNS, CDR2 SASEGT. There are 15 residues in the CDR3. The V segment lost 2 bases and the J segment 7 bases; nucleotides outside the gene matches: 8. This chain's CDR3 is CASSEPGQLTNEQFF. The CDR3 DNA reads TGTGCCAGCAGTGAACCGGGACAGCTGACGAATGAGCAGTTCTTC.

This clonotype came up a few times. The rearrangement uses TRBV6-5 and TRBJ1-3; D possibly corresponds to TRBD1 (6 bases). The germline V gene has CDR1 MNHEY and CDR2 SVGAGI. V was clipped by 5 bases and J by 8 bases, with 16 bases between them. The CDR3 length is 14 residues. CDR3 nucleotides: TGTGCCAGCAGTCCGACAGGCCTAGAGCACACCATATATTTT. As protein: CASSPTGLEHTIYF.

This clonotype came up a few times. The rearrangement joins TRBV6-5 to TRBJ2-6; D uncertain. The V end lost 3 bases, the J end lost 0 bases, and 21 bases lay between the germline ends. The germline V gene encodes CDR1 MNHEY and CDR2 SVGAGI. The CDR3 length is 20 residues. This CDR3 is CASSYLARPLANSGANVLTF. In DNA, the CDR3 is TGTGCCAGCAGTTATCTGGCCAGGCCGTTGGCAAACTCTGGGGCCAACGTCCTGACTTTC.

The chain couples TRBV6-5 to TRBJ2-3, with D unresolved. Germline V CDR1 and CDR2: MNHEY, SVGAGI. V was cut by 0 bases and J by 3 bases, with 7 bases left in between. The CDR3 has 14 amino acids. The CDR3 protein is CASSYSRATDTQYF. CDR3 DNA sequence: TGTGCCAGCAGTTACTCCCGCGCGACAGATACGCAGTATTTT.

The chain recombines TRBV12-3 or TRBV12-4 with TRBJ1-5; D is undetermined. The V end lost 1 base, the J end lost 4 bases, and 5 bases lay between the germline ends. This CDR3 comprises 13 residues. CDR3 coding DNA: TGTGCCAGCAGTTTAGGATTTAATCAGCCCCAGCATTTT. Translating gives CASSLGFNQPQHF.

This clonotype is deemed medium-sized (0.01 to 0.1%). The CDR3 reads CASSGLANSYNEQFF. In DNA form, the CDR3 reads TGTGCCAGTAGCGGACTAGCGAACTCCTACAATGAGCAGTTCTTC. J is TRBJ2-1 and V is TRBV19, with TRBD2 matching over 9 bases. The V gene's germline CDR1 is LNHDA and CDR2 SQIVND (reference sequence). V was clipped by 6 bases and J by 0 bases; unmatched bases: 3. The CDR3 has 15 amino acids.